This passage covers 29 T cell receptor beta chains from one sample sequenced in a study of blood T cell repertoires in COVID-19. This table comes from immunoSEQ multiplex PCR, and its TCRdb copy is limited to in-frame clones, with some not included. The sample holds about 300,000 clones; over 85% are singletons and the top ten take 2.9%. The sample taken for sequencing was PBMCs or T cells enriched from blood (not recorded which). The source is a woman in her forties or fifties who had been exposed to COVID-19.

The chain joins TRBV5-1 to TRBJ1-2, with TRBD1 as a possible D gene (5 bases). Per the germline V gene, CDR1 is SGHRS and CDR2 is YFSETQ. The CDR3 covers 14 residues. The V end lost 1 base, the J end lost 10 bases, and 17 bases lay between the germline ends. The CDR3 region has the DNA TGCGCCAGCAGCTTGTCGGGAGAAGGGGTTAACTACACCTTC. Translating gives CASSLSGEGVNYTF.

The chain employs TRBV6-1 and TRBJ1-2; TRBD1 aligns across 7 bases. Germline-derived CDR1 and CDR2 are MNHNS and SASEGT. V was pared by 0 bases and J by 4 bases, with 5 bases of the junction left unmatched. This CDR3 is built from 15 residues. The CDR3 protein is CASSEAPGQPYGYTF. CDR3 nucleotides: TGTGCCAGCAGTGAAGCGCCGGGACAGCCCTATGGCTACACCTTC.

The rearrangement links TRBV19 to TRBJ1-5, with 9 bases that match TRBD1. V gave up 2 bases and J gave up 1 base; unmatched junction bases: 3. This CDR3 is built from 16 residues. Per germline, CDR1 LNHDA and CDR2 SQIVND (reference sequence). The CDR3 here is CASSITGQGSNQPQHF. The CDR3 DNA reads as TGTGCCAGTAGTATAACAGGACAGGGGAGCAATCAGCCCCAGCATTTT.

The CDR3 nucleotides read TGTGCCATCAGTGAGTCTCACAGGGCTAACACAGATACGCAGTATTTT. Amino acids: CAISESHRANTDTQYF. The chain couples TRBV10-3 to TRBJ2-3, with D possibly being TRBD1 (6 bases). In germline, CDR1 is ENHRY, CDR2 SYGVKD. With 0 bases removed from V and 2 bases from J, the gap between germline ends came to 12 bases. The CDR3 covers 16 residues.

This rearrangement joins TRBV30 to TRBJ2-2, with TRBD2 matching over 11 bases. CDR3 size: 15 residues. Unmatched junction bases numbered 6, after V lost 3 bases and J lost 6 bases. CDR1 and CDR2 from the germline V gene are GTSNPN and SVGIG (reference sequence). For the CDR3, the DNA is TGTGCCTGGAGCATAGCGGGGGGGCCGGCCGGGGAGCTGTTTTTT. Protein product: CAWSIAGGPAGELFF.

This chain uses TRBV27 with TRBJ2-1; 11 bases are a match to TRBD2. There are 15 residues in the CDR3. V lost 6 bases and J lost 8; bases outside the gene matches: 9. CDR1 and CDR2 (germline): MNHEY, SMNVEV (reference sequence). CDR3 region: CASRAPGLAVYEQFF. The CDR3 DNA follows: TGTGCCAGCAGGGCTCCGGGACTAGCGGTTTATGAGCAGTTCTTC.

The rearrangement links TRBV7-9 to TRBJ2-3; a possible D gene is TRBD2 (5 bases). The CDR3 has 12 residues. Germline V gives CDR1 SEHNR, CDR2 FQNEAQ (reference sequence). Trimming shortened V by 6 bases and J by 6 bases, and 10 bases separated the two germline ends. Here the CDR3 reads CASRDWSDTQYF. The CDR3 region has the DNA TGTGCCAGCAGGGACTGGTCCGATACGCAGTATTTT.

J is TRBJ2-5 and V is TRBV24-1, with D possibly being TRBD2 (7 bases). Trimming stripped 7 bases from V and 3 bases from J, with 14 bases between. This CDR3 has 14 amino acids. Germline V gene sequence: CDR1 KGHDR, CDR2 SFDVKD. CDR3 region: CATSVGGRKETQYF. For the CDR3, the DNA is TGTGCCACCAGCGTGGGGGGGCGTAAAGAGACCCAGTACTTC.

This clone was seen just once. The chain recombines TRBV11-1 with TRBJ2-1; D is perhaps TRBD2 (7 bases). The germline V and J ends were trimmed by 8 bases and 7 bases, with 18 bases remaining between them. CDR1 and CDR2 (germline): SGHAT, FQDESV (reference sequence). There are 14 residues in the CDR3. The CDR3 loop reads CASLGGADLNEQFF. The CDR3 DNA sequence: TGTGCCAGCCTTGGGGGGGCCGATTTGAATGAGCAGTTCTTC. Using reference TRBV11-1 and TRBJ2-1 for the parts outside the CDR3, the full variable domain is EAEVAQSPRYKITEKSQAVAFWCDPISGHATLYWYRQILGQGPELLVQFQDESVVDDSQLPKDRFSAERLKGVDSTLKIQPAELGDSAMYLCASLGGADLNEQFFGPGTRLTVL.

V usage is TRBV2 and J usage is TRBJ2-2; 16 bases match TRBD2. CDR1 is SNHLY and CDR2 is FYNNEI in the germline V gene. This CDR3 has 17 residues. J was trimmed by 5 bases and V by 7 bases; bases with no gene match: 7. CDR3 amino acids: CASTGTSGGAGTGELFF. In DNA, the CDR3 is TGTGCCAGCACAGGGACTAGCGGGGGGGCCGGGACCGGGGAGCTGTTTTTT.

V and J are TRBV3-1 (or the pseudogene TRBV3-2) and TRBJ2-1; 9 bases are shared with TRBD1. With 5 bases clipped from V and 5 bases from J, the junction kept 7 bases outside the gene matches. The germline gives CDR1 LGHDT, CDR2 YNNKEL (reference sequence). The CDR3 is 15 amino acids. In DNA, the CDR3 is TGTGCCAGCAGCTCACCGGGACAGGGACACAATGAGCAGTTCTTC. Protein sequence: CASSSPGQGHNEQFF.

The CDR3 region has the DNA TGTGCCAGCAGTCCGCCGGGGGGTAGGCATGCAGATACGCAGTATTTT. Encoded protein: CASSPPGGRHADTQYF. The genes are TRBV6-2 or TRBV6-3 and TRBJ2-3, with 7 bases identical to TRBD2. Germline loops: CDR1 MNHEY, CDR2 SVGEGT. The CDR3 totals 16 residues. Trimming cost V 5 bases and J 4 bases; bases outside gene matches: 12.

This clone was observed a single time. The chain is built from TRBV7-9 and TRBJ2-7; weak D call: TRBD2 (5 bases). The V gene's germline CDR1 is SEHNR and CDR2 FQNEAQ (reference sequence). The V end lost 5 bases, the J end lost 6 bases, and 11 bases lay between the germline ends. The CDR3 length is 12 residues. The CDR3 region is CASSAGLGEQYF. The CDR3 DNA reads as TGTGCCAGCAGCGCAGGACTGGGCGAGCAGTACTTC.

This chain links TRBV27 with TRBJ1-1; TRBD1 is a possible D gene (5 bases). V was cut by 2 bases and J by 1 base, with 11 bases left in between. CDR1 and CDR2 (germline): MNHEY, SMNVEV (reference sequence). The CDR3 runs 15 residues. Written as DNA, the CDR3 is TGTGCCAGCAGTTTACCACCTCAGGGGAACACTGAAGCTTTCTTT. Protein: CASSLPPQGNTEAFF.

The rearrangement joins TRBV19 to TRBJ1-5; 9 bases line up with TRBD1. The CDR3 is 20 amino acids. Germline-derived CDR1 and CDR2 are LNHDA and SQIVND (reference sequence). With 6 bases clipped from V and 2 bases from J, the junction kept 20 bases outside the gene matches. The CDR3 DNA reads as TGTGCCAGTAGAATCCTCCGGCCGCCGGGACAGGGCATCGGCAATCAGCCCCAGCATTTT. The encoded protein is CASRILRPPGQGIGNQPQHF.

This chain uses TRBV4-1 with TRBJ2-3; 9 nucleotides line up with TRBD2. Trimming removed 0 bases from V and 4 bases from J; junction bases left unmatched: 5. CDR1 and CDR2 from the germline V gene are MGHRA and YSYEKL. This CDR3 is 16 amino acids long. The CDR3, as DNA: TGCGCCAGCAGCCAAGATCGTGGCGGGGGGGCAGATACGCAGTATTTT. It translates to CASSQDRGGGADTQYF.

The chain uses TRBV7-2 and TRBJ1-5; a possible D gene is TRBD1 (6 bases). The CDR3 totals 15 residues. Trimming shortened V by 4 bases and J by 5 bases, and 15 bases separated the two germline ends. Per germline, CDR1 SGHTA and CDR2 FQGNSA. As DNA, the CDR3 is TGTGCCAGCAGCTCCCAGGGGTTGATGGATCAGCCCCAGCATTTT. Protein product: CASSSQGLMDQPQHF.

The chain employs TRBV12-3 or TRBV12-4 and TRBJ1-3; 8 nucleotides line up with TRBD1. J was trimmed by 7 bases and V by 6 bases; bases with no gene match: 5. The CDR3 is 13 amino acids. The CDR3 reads CASRTGDANTIYF. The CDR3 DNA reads TGTGCCAGCAGGACAGGGGACGCGAACACCATATATTTT.

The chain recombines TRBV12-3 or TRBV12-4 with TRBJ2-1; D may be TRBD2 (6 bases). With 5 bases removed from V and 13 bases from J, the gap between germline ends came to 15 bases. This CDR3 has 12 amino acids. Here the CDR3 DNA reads TGTGCCAGCAGTGAAACCGGGACTCGTCAGTTCTTC. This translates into CASSETGTRQFF.

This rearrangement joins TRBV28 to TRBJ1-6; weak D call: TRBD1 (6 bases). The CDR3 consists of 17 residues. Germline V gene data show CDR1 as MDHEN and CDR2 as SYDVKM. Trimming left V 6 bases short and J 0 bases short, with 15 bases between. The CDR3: CASRGRQESSYNSPLHF. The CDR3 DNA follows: TGTGCCAGCAGGGGTAGACAGGAGAGCTCCTATAATTCACCCCTCCACTTT.

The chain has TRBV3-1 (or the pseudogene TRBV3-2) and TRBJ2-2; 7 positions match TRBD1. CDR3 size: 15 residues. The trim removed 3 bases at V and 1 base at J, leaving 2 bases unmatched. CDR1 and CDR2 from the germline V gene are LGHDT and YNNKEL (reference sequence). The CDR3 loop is CASSHRQGNTGELFF. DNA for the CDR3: TGTGCCAGCAGCCACCGACAGGGGAACACCGGGGAGCTGTTTTTT.

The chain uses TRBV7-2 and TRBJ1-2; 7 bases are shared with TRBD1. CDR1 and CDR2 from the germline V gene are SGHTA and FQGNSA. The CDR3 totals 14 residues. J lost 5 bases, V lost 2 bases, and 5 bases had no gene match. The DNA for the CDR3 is TGTGCCAGCAGCTTAAGGGGGCTAGAGTATGGCTACACCTTC. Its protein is CASSLRGLEYGYTF. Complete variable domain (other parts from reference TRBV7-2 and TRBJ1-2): GAGVSQSPSNKVTEKGKDVELRCDPISGHTALYWYRQSLGQGLEFLIYFQGNSAPDKSGLPSDRFSAERTGGSVSTLTIQRTQQEDSAVYLCASSLRGLEYGYTFGSGTRLTVV.

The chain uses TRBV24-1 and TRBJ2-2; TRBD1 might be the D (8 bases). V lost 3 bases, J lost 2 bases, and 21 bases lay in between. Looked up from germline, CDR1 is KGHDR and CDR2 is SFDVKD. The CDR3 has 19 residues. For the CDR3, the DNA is TGTGCCACCAGTGATCCTTCCGGACAGGGCGGGGGTAACACCGGGGAGCTGTTTTTT. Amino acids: CATSDPSGQGGGNTGELFF.

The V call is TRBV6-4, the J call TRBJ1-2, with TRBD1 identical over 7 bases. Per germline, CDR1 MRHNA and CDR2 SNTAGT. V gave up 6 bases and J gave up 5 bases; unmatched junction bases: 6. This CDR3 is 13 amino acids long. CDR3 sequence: CASSPTGQYGYTF. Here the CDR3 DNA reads TGTGCCAGCAGCCCGACAGGGCAATATGGCTACACCTTC.

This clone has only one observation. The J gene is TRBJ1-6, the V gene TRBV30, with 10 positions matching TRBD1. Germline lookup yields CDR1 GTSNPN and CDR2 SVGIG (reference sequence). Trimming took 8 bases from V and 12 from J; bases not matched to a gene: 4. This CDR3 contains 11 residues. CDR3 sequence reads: CAEDRGGPLHF. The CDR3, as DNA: TGTGCCGAGGACAGGGGGGGACCCCTCCACTTT.

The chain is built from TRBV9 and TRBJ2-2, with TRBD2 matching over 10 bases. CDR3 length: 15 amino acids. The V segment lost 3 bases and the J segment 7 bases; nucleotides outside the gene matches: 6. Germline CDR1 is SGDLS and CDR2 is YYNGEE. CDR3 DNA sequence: TGTGCCAGCAGCGACAGCGGGGGGGCCGGCGGGGAGCTGTTTTTT. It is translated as CASSDSGGAGGELFF.

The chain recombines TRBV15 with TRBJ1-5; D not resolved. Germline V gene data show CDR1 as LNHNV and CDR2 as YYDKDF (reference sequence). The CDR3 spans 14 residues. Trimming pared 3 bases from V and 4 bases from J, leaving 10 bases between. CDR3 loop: CATSSLRLNQPQHF. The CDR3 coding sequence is TGTGCCACCAGCAGCTTGAGACTGAATCAGCCCCAGCATTTT.

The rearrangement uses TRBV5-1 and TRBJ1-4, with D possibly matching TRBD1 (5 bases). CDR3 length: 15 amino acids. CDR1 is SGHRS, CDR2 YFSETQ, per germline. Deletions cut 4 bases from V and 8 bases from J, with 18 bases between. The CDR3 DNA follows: TGCGCCAGCAGCGCGACCGGGGGAGGGCACGAAAAACTGTTTTTT. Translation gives CASSATGGGHEKLFF.

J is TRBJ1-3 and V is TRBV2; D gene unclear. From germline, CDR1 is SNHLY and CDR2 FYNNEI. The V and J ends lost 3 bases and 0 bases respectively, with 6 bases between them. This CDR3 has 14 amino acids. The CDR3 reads CASSEALSGNTIYF. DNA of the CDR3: TGTGCCAGCAGTGAGGCCCTCTCTGGAAACACCATATATTTT.